Listed below are T cell receptor beta chains from one sample, sequenced in a study of blood T cell repertoires in COVID-19. TCRdb keeps only in-frame clones here, not all; method: immunoSEQ multiplex PCR. Of a few hundred thousand clones listed, approximately 90% are singletons. Source material: PBMCs or T cells enriched from blood (not recorded which). Receptor source: a woman younger than 45 who had recovered from COVID-19. CDR3s include the opening cysteine and the closing phenylalanine or tryptophan. The D gene is left open where the match is weak. Not all rows give a size; the values are once, few, many and, for expanded clones, a class.

CDR3 protein,CDR3 DNA,clone size,D gene,V gene,J gene
CASSLAVYNEQFF,TGTGCCAGCAGTTTAGCAGTTTACAATGAGCAGTTCTTC,.,.,TRBV27,TRBJ2-1
CASSFQGFPNQPQHF,TGTGCCAGCAGTTTCCAGGGGTTTCCCAATCAGCCCCAGCATTTT,.,.,TRBV6-5,TRBJ1-5
CASSQVHRQGHGYTF,TGCGCCAGCAGCCAAGTTCATAGACAGGGCCATGGCTACACCTTC,.,TRBD1,TRBV4-1,TRBJ1-2
CASSPQTSRLAYYNEQFF,TGCGCCAGCAGCCCCCAGACTTCACGACTAGCGTACTACAATGAGCAGTTCTTC,.,TRBD2,TRBV4-1,TRBJ2-1
CASSPRAGGPAEQYF,TGTGCCAGCTCACCACGGGCGGGAGGGCCCGCCGAGCAGTACTTC,.,TRBD2,TRBV18,TRBJ2-7
CASSPLVRSPLHF,TGTGCCAGCAGCCCCCTTGTCAGATCACCCCTCCACTTT,once,.,TRBV6-2/TRBV6-3,TRBJ1-6
CASSSSRDQPQHF,TGTGCCAGCAGCTCCTCTCGGGATCAGCCCCAGCATTTT,once,.,TRBV11-1,TRBJ1-5
CASSHLGTPSF,TGTGCCAGCAGCCACCTCGGGACACCCAGCTTC,once,.,TRBV3-1/TRBV3-2,TRBJ2-7
CASTWAETGTGEQYF,TGTGCCAGCACTTGGGCCGAGACAGGGACCGGCGAGCAGTACTTC,.,TRBD1,TRBV2,TRBJ2-7
CSVVPGQGAREQYF,TGCAGCGTCGTACCGGGACAGGGGGCGCGCGAGCAGTACTTC,medium-sized,TRBD1,TRBV29-1,TRBJ2-7
CASSQDRTGYGYTF,TGTGCCAGCAGCCAAGATAGGACAGGGTATGGCTACACCTTC,.,TRBD1,TRBV4-2,TRBJ1-2
CSADRATEAFF,TGCAGTGCAGACAGGGCGACTGAAGCTTTCTTT,.,TRBD1,TRBV20-1,TRBJ1-1
CSAKGGGPNSPLHF,TGCAGCGCCAAGGGGGGAGGGCCAAATTCACCCCTCCACTTT,.,.,TRBV29-1,TRBJ1-6
CASSLLFGQEENSPLHF,TGTGCCAGCAGCTTATTATTCGGACAGGAGGAGAATTCACCCCTCCACTTT,.,TRBD1,TRBV7-6,TRBJ1-6
CATRAPGGYTF,TGTGCCACCCGGGCCCCGGGAGGCTACACCTTC,.,.,TRBV2,TRBJ1-2
CASTGYRSPRETQYF,TGTGCCAGCACCGGGTACCGCTCTCCGAGGGAGACCCAGTACTTC,.,.,TRBV7-9,TRBJ2-5
CASGLVGGDQLDTQYF,TGCGCCAGCGGACTAGTGGGGGGAGATCAATTAGATACGCAGTATTTT,once,TRBD2,TRBV5-1,TRBJ2-3
CASSTTQGAADTQYF,TGTGCCAGCAGTACAACACAGGGGGCCGCAGATACGCAGTATTTT,.,TRBD1,TRBV28,TRBJ2-3
CASNLGQGNSPLHF,TGTGCCAGCAACCTGGGACAGGGTAATTCACCCCTCCACTTT,.,TRBD1,TRBV13,TRBJ1-6
CASSQVGGSGNTIYF,TGCGCCAGCAGCCAAGTAGGGGGATCTGGAAACACCATATATTTT,.,.,TRBV4-3,TRBJ1-3
CASSSDRGFSQPQHF,TGTGCCAGCAGTTCCGATAGGGGGTTCAGTCAGCCCCAGCATTTT,.,.,TRBV6-2/TRBV6-3,TRBJ1-5
CASSQDQTALYGYTF,TGCGCCAGCAGCCAAGATCAGACAGCCCTGTATGGCTACACCTTC,.,.,TRBV4-3,TRBJ1-2
CASSPGTANTGELFF,TGCGCCAGCAGCCCCGGGACAGCGAACACCGGGGAGCTGTTTTTT,.,TRBD1,TRBV5-1,TRBJ2-2
CAVGLPLVDTQYF,TGTGCCGTTGGACTTCCCTTGGTTGATACGCAGTATTTT,.,.,TRBV7-2,TRBJ2-3
CASSRSYNEQFF,TGTGCCAGCAGCCGCTCCTACAATGAGCAGTTCTTC,.,.,TRBV11-3,TRBJ2-1
CASSQESGGRGGYTF,TGTGCCAGCAGCCAAGAGTCAGGGGGACGGGGCGGCTACACCTTC,.,TRBD1,TRBV4-2,TRBJ1-2
CASSVPGTGRTEAFF,TGTGCCAGCAGTGTACCCGGGACAGGGAGGACTGAAGCTTTCTTT,once,TRBD1,TRBV28,TRBJ1-1
CAISDGQLHTF,TGTGCCATCAGTGACGGACAACTTCACACCTTC,.,.,TRBV10-3,TRBJ1-2
CASSVGALNTEAFF,TGTGCCAGCAGCGTAGGGGCCCTGAACACTGAAGCTTTCTTT,.,.,TRBV9,TRBJ1-1
CASSFSSYNSPLHF,TGTGCCAGTTCCTTTAGCTCCTATAATTCACCCCTCCACTTT,.,.,TRBV6-5,TRBJ1-6
CSGRDSKNTEAFF,TGCAGCGGCCGGGACAGCAAGAACACTGAAGCTTTCTTT,.,TRBD1,TRBV29-1,TRBJ1-1
CATYGQAAISYGYTF,TGTGCCACCTACGGACAGGCAGCTATATCCTATGGCTACACCTTC,once,TRBD1,TRBV27,TRBJ1-2
CASSRRTGGEEKLFF,TGTGCCAGTAGTCGAAGGACAGGGGGCGAGGAAAAACTGTTTTTT,once,TRBD1,TRBV19,TRBJ1-4
CASSVLAGGGTDTQYF,TGTGCCAGCAGTGTACTAGCGGGAGGGGGCACAGATACGCAGTATTTT,.,TRBD2,TRBV27,TRBJ2-3
CASSPELVSYTF,TGTGCCAGCTCACCAGAGTTAGTGAGCTACACCTTC,.,.,TRBV18,TRBJ1-2
CASSLGLLGHNTEAFF,TGTGCCAGCAGCTTAGGCCTATTGGGACATAACACTGAAGCTTTCTTT,.,.,TRBV13,TRBJ1-1
CASSSSSGTRYNEQFF,TGTGCCAGCAGCTCCTCAAGCGGGACTAGATACAATGAGCAGTTCTTC,.,TRBD2,TRBV5-4,TRBJ2-1
CASTLSNTEAFF,TGTGCCAGCACCCTTTCGAACACTGAAGCTTTCTTT,.,.,TRBV12-3/TRBV12-4,TRBJ1-1
CASSLDGNEKLFF,TGCGCCAGCAGCTTGGACGGGAATGAAAAACTGTTTTTT,.,.,TRBV5-1,TRBJ1-4
CASSLGQGGQPQHF,TGTGCCAGCAGCCTGGGACAGGGCGGGCAGCCCCAGCATTTT,.,TRBD1,TRBV5-8,TRBJ1-5
CASSASDTYTGELFF,TGTGCCAGCAGCGCCTCGGACACCTACACCGGGGAGCTGTTTTTT,.,.,TRBV9,TRBJ2-2
CASRPPRASSYEQYF,TGTGCCAGCAGGCCCCCCCGTGCTAGCTCCTACGAGCAGTACTTC,.,.,TRBV6-5,TRBJ2-7
CASSFNSQGSGYTF,TGTGCCAGCAGCTTTAATTCTCAGGGGTCTGGCTACACCTTC,.,.,TRBV7-9,TRBJ1-2
CASSLRGATNEKLFF,TGCGCCAGCAGCTTAAGGGGCGCAACTAATGAAAAACTGTTTTTT,.,.,TRBV5-1,TRBJ1-4
CSVEQVKSDGYTF,TGCAGCGTTGAACAGGTGAAATCAGATGGCTACACCTTC,.,.,TRBV29-1,TRBJ1-2
CASSSWSRGQYNQPQHF,TGTGCCAGTAGTTCATGGAGTCGGGGACAGTACAATCAGCCCCAGCATTTT,few,TRBD1,TRBV19,TRBJ1-5
CASGDRGGSPLHF,TGTGCCAGTGGAGACAGGGGTGGATCACCCCTCCACTTT,once,TRBD1,TRBV19,TRBJ1-6
CASSRTGTTEKLFF,TGTGCCAGCAGCCGGACAGGGACCACTGAAAAACTGTTTTTT,.,TRBD1,TRBV28,TRBJ1-4
CATRREPSNQPQHF,TGTGCCACCCGGAGGGAACCTAGCAATCAGCCCCAGCATTTT,.,.,TRBV28,TRBJ1-5
CASSTRTDSYEQYF,TGTGCCAGCAGCACCCGGACAGACTCCTACGAGCAGTACTTC,.,.,TRBV7-2,TRBJ2-7
CASSLYRRLPTPGEQYF,TGTGCCAGCAGCTTATACCGGCGACTACCCACGCCCGGCGAGCAGTACTTC,.,.,TRBV13,TRBJ2-7
CASSHASITGDGYTF,TGTGCCAGCAGCCACGCTAGTATTACAGGAGATGGCTACACCTTC,.,.,TRBV3-1/TRBV3-2,TRBJ1-2
CASSFLHQAYGYTF,TGTGCCAGCAGTTTCTTACATCAGGCATATGGCTACACCTTC,.,.,TRBV28,TRBJ1-2
CASSFTLAGGETQYF,TGTGCCAGCAGCTTTACACTAGCGGGAGGAGAGACCCAGTACTTC,.,TRBD2,TRBV7-9,TRBJ2-5
CASSQIVGSNQPQHF,TGTGCCAGCAGCCAGATAGTTGGTAGCAATCAGCCCCAGCATTTT,.,.,TRBV4-2,TRBJ1-5
CASSQGFSRDRRSYEQYF,TGCGCCAGCAGCCAAGGTTTTAGCCGGGACAGGAGGTCCTACGAGCAGTACTTC,once,TRBD1,TRBV4-1,TRBJ2-7
CASSLNLLAGGNEQFF,TGTGCCAGCAGCTTAAATTTGCTAGCGGGAGGCAATGAGCAGTTCTTC,.,TRBD2,TRBV11-2,TRBJ2-1